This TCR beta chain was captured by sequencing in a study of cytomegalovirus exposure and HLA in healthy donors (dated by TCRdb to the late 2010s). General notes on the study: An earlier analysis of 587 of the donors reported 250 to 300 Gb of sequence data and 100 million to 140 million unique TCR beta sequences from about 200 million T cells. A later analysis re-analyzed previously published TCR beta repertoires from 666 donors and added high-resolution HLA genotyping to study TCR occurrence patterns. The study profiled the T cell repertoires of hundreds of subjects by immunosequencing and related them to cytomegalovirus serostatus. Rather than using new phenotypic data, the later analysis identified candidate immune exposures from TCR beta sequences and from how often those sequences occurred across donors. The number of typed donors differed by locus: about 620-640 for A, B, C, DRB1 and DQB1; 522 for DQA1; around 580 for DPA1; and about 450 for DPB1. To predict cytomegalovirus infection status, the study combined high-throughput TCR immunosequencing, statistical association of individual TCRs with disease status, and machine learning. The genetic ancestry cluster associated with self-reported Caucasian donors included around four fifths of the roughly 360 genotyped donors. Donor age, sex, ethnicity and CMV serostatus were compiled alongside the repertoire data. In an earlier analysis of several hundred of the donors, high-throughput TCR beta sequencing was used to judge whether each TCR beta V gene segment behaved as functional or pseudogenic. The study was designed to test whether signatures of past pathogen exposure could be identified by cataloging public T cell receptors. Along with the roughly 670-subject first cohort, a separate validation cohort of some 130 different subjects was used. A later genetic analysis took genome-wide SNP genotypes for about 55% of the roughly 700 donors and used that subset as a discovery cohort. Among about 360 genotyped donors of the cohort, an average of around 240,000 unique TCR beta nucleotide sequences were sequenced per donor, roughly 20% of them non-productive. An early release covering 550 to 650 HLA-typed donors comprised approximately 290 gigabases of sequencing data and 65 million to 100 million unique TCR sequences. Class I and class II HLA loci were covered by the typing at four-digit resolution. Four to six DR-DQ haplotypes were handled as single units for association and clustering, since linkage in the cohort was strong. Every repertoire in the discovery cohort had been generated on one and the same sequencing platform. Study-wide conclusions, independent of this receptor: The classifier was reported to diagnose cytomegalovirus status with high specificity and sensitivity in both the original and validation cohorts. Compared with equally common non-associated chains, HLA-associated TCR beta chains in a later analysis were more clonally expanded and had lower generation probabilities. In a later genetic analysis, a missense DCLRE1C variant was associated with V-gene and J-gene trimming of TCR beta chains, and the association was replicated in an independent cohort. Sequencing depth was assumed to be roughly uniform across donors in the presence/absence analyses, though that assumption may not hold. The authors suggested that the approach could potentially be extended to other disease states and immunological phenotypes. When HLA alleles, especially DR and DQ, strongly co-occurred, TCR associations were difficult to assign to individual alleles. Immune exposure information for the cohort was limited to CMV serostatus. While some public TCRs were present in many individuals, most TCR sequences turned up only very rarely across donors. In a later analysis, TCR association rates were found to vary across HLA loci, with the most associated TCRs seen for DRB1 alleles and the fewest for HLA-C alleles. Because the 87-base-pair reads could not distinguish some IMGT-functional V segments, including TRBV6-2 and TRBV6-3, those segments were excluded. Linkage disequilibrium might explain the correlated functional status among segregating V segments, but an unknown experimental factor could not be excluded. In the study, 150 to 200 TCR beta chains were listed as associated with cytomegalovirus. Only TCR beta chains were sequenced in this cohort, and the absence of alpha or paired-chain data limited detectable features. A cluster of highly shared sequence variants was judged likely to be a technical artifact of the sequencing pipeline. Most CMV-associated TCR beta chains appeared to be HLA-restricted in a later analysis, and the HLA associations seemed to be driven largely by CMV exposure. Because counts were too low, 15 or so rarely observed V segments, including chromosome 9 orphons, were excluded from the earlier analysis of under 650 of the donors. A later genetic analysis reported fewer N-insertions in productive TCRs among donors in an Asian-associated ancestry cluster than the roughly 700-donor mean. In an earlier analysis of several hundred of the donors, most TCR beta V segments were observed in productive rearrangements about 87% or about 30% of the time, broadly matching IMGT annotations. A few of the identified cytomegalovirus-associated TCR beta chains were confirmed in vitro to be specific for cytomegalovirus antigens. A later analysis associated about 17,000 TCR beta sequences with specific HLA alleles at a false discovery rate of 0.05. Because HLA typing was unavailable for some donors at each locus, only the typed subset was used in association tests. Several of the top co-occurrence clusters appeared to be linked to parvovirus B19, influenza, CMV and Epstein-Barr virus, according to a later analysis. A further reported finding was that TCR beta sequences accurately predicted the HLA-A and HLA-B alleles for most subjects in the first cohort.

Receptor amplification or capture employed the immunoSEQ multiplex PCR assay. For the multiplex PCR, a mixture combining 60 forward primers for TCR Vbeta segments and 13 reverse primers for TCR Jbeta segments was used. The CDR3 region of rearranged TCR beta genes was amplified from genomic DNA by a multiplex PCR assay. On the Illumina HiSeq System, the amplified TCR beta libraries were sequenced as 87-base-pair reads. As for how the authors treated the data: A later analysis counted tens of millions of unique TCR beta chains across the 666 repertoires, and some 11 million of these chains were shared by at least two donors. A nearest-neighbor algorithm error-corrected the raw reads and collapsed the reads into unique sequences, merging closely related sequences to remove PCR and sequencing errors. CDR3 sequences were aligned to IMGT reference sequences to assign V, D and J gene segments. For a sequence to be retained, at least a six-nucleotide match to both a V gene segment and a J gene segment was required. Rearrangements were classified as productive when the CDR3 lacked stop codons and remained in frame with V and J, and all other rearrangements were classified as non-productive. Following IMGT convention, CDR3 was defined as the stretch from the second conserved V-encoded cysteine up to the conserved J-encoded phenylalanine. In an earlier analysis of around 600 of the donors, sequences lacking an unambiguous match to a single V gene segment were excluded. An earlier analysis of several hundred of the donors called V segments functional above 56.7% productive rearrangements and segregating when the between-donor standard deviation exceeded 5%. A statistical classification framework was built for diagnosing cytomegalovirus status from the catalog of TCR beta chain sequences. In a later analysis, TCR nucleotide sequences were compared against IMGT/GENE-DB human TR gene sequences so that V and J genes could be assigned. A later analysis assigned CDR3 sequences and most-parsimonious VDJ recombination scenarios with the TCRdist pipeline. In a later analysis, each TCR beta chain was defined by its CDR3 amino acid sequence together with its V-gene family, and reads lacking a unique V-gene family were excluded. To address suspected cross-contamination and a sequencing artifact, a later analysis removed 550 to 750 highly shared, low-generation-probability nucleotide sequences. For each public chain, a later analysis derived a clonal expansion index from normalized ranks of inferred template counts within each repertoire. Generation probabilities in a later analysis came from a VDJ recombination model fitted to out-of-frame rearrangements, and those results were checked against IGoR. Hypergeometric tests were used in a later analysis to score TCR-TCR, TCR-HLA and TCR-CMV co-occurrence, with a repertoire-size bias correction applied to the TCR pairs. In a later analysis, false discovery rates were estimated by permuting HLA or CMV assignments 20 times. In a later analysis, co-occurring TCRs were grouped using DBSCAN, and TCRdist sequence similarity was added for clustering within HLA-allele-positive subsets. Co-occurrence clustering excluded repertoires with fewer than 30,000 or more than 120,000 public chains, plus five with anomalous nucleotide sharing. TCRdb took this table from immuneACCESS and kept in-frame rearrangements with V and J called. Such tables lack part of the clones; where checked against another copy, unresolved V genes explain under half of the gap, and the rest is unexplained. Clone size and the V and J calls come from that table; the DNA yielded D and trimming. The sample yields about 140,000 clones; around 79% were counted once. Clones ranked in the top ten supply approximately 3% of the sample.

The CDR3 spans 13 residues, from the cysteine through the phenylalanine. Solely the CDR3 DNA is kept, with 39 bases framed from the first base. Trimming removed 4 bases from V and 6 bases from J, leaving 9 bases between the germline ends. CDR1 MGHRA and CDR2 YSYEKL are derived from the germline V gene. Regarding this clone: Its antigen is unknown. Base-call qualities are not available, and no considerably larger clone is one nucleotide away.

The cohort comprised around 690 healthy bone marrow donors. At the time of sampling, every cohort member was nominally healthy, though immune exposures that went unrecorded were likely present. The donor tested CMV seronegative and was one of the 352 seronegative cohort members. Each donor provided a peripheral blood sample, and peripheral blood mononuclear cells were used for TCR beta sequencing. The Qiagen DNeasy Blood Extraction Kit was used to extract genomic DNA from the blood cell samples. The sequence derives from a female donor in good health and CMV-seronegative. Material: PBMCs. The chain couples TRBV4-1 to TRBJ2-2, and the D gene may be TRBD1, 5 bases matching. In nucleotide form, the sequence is TGCGCCAGCAGCCTCGTGGGGCCCGGGGAGCTGTTTTTT. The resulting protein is CASSLVGPGELFF.